This TCR beta chain stems from a study of T-cell reconstitution after alpha-beta-depleted transplantation in children. The V gene's germline CDR1 is MNHNY and CDR2 SVGAGI (reference sequence). Trimming left V 1 base short and J 3 bases short, with 3 bases between. CDR3 length: 13 amino acids. This clonotype showed up many times. Its antigen is unidentified. A TCRbeta library incorporating unique molecular identifiers was prepared. TCRdb fed the PCR reads into MiXCR, producing one record per CDR3 protein. The data contain 250,000 to 300,000 distinct CDR3 sequences, over 7% of them seen just once; the ten biggest clones take up around 9.8%. General study results and limits: T-cell counts and diversity at one year following transplant were attributed mainly to newly produced T cells. Alpha-beta T cells about two months after transplant reportedly derived from several hundred expanded graft clones. In some patients, recipient T cells and intrathymic progenitors surviving conditioning explained high day-60 diversity.

The receptor comes from a female patient aged 2-10 years who had a stem cell transplant for Fanconi anemia, so the T cells may come from the graft donor. This chain links TRBV6-6 with TRBJ2-2, with no clear D. Sequenced material: peripheral blood, taken 360 days after TCRalphabeta/CD19-depleted stem cell transplant. DNA of the CDR3: TGTGCCAGCAGTTACTTGGACACCGGGGAGCTGTTTTTT. Its protein product is CASSYLDTGELFF.